These 8 T cell receptor beta chains share one sample of origin, sequenced in a study of cytomegalovirus exposure and HLA in healthy donors. PCR employed 60 Vbeta and 13 Jbeta primers. TCRdb's copy holds only in-frame clones and misses some; the assay was immunoSEQ multiplex PCR. The sample yields around 130,000 clones, roughly 62% seen once. Sequencing input: PBMCs. The receptor source for this set is a male donor in good health and CMV-seronegative.

In this sample, this clone turned up a few times. V is TRBV19 and J is TRBJ1-3, with 8 bases aligning to TRBD1. This CDR3 region has 16 residues. Germline CDR1 is LNHDA and CDR2 is SQIVND (reference sequence). Trimming cost V 5 bases and J 4 bases; bases outside gene matches: 10. The CDR3 here is CASSDFGWTGGNTIYF. CDR3 nucleotides: TGTGCCAGTAGTGATTTCGGATGGACAGGGGGAAACACCATATATTTT.

V usage is TRBV25-1 and J usage is TRBJ1-2, with TRBD1 identical over 8 bases. Germline trimming cut 4 bases from V and 3 bases from J; bases unmatched to any gene: 4. The germline gives CDR1 MGHDK, CDR2 SYGVNS. This CDR3 contains 14 residues. The CDR3 sequence: CASSGQGAYYGYTF. CDR3 sequence (DNA): TGTGCCAGCAGTGGCCAGGGGGCCTACTATGGCTACACCTTC.

The chain employs TRBV18 and TRBJ1-4; 11 nucleotides line up with TRBD1. The CDR3 has 15 amino acids. Losses at the gene ends were 8 bases for V and 12 bases for J; bases not matched to a gene: 14. CDR1 is KGHSH, CDR2 LQKENI, per germline. CDR3 nucleotides: TGTGCCAGCGCGGAAACAGGACAGGGGGCGGAGGAACTGTTTTTT. It encodes CASAETGQGAEELFF.

This clone was detected a few times. The J gene is TRBJ2-1, the V gene TRBV15, with TRBD2 as a possible D gene (6 bases). The germline V gene encodes CDR1 LNHNV and CDR2 YYDKDF (reference sequence). This CDR3 spans 15 amino acids. Trimming left V 8 bases short and J 3 bases short, with 17 bases between. The CDR3 spells CATGGATLNYNEQFF. CDR3 sequence (DNA): TGTGCCACCGGAGGGGCTACCTTAAACTACAATGAGCAGTTCTTC.

The chain carries TRBV10-3 and TRBJ1-4; 7 bases match TRBD1. The CDR3 length is 16 residues. The germline V gene has CDR1 ENHRY and CDR2 SYGVKD. J gave up 6 bases and V 0 bases, and 7 bases lay outside the gene matches. The CDR3 bases are TGTGCCATCAGTGAGTCGAACAGGGGAGGTGATGAAAAACTGTTTTTT. Translating gives CAISESNRGGDEKLFF.

The chain couples TRBV19 to TRBJ1-5; D might be TRBD1 (5 bases). The V and J ends lost 5 bases and 1 base respectively, with 12 bases between them. Per the germline V gene, CDR1 is LNHDA and CDR2 is SQIVND (reference sequence). The CDR3 totals 15 residues. CDR3 protein: CASSGRGRSNQPQHF. CDR3 in DNA: TGTGCCAGTAGTGGTAGGGGAAGAAGCAATCAGCCCCAGCATTTT.

This clone has only a few counts. The chain has TRBV7-2 and TRBJ2-6, with D possibly TRBD2 on 6 matching bases. Germline CDR1 reads SGHTA; CDR2 reads FQGNSA. Trimming removed 3 bases at V and 4 bases at J, with 10 bases between. The CDR3 runs to 15 residues. DNA for the CDR3: TGTGCCAGCAGCTTGTCCGGGAGCGGGGCCAACGTCCTGACTTTC. Protein: CASSLSGSGANVLTF.

The chain has TRBV27 and TRBJ1-6, with D perhaps matching TRBD1 (5 bases). Trimming removed 2 bases from V and 4 bases from J, with 9 bases in between. Germline CDR1 is MNHEY and CDR2 is SMNVEV (reference sequence). The CDR3 consists of 15 residues. The CDR3: CASSLGGTYNSPLHF. CDR3 in DNA: TGTGCCAGCAGTTTAGGGGGGACTTATAATTCACCCCTCCACTTT.